This is a list of T cell receptor beta chains from one sample in a study of T cells in localized non-small cell lung cancer. Only in-frame clones appear in the TCRdb table, and some are missing; sequencing was by immunoSEQ multiplex PCR. The repertoire consists of about 59,000 clones, with 70% to 90% occurring once and the leading ten covering approximately 22%. The sequencing used peripheral blood, collected before any cancer treatment. These receptors were collected from a man aged 35 to 69 with stage I squamous cell lung carcinoma. Both conserved end residues are trimmed from each CDR3. A D gene is named only where the DNA matches it firmly. Rows give clone size only sometimes, using once, few, many, or a class for an expanded clone.

j_gene,v_gene,d_gene,abundance,CDR3aa
TRBJ1-4,TRBV5-6,TRBD1,once,ASSSPGQAFNEKLF
TRBJ2-3,TRBV9,.,.,ASSVVITRGTDTQY
TRBJ2-1,TRBV11-3,.,.,ASSLGGLSSAYNEQF
TRBJ2-3,TRBV30,TRBD2,once,AWSTSGWATDTQY
TRBJ2-1,TRBV11-2,.,.,ASSSWEGTDYNEQF
TRBJ2-2,TRBV30,.,.,AWSRLTGWGTGELF
TRBJ2-4,TRBV5-6,.,.,ASSLDRLAKNIQY
TRBJ2-3,TRBV5-6,TRBD2,once,ASSVPMAGASDTQY
TRBJ1-5,TRBV5-4,.,.,ASSSMGGQPQH
TRBJ2-5,TRBV2,.,.,ASSVSETQY
TRBJ2-1,TRBV27,TRBD2,.,ASSFPVSGRVYNEQF
TRBJ1-4,TRBV19,.,.,ASEPRRVKGEKLF
TRBJ2-5,TRBV11-3,.,.,ASSAGLWETQY
TRBJ2-7,TRBV11-1,.,once,ASSPTGGAGHEQY
TRBJ1-5,TRBV28,.,.,ASSFNQPQH
TRBJ1-1,TRBV29-1,.,.,SGDVGVGEAF
TRBJ1-2,TRBV7-8,.,few,ASGDYGGRVYGYT
TRBJ2-7,TRBV27,TRBD2,.,ASSASGSRYEQY
TRBJ2-7,TRBV27,TRBD2,.,ASSLSGTSGIIYEQY
TRBJ1-2,TRBV10-3,TRBD1,.,AISESATGLYGYT
TRBJ2-2,TRBV7-3,.,once,ASSSGERYTGELF
TRBJ1-2,TRBV28,.,.,ASSLSQINYGYT
TRBJ2-3,TRBV5-1,.,.,ASSEGQRGTDTQY
TRBJ2-2,TRBV7-9,.,medium-sized,ASSRTRDTGELF
TRBJ2-1,TRBV2,TRBD2,.,ASAGAGGRYNEQF
TRBJ1-5,TRBV27,.,.,ASSYGSGWPQH
TRBJ2-2,TRBV4-2,.,.,ASSQATGGGELF
TRBJ2-3,TRBV6-1,TRBD2,.,ASSDRGLAGVDTQY
TRBJ1-3,TRBV2,TRBD1,once,ASSPPGTGSISGNTIY
TRBJ1-2,TRBV6-5,TRBD1,.,ASSYLGQGVDYGYT
TRBJ1-1,TRBV7-3,.,.,ASSFFVTEAF
TRBJ2-7,TRBV4-1,.,.,ASSQNRDASYEQY
TRBJ2-7,TRBV6-5,TRBD2,.,ASKSSGNEQY
TRBJ2-5,TRBV6-5,.,.,ASSYGGRETQY
TRBJ1-4,TRBV18,.,.,ASSPSQGSHEKLF
TRBJ1-3,TRBV28,TRBD1,.,ASRTGSTGGGWNTIY
TRBJ2-5,TRBV5-1,.,.,ASSGREGSTQY
TRBJ2-5,TRBV14,.,.,ASSQRWGLETQY
TRBJ2-7,TRBV7-2,.,.,ASSSAPGTTYEQY
TRBJ1-2,TRBV7-2,.,.,ASSLGYPYGYT
TRBJ2-1,TRBV28,.,.,ASSSSIRYNEQF
TRBJ1-6,TRBV30,TRBD1,.,AWSVRQGPLH
TRBJ2-1,TRBV5-4,.,few,ASSPGTSYNEQF
TRBJ2-7,TRBV7-9,TRBD2,.,ASSRGTSESSYEQY
TRBJ2-7,TRBV19,TRBD2,.,ASKLSTTSGAYEQY
TRBJ2-7,TRBV30,.,.,AWRAGSSYEQY
TRBJ2-7,TRBV19,.,.,ASSIGGMSPYEQY
TRBJ2-7,TRBV5-4,.,.,ASSFGLAFTEQY
TRBJ2-2,TRBV5-4,TRBD1,once,ASSLGTDFPGELF
TRBJ2-2,TRBV9,.,once,ASSVVSGNTGELF
TRBJ2-1,TRBV5-6,TRBD2,.,ASSLVPAGGRDEQF
TRBJ2-1,TRBV5-8,.,.,ASSLFRGGLYNEQF
TRBJ1-1,TRBV18,TRBD1,.,ASSPPVSQGVTEAF
TRBJ2-1,TRBV18,TRBD2,.,ASSPGTRYNEQF